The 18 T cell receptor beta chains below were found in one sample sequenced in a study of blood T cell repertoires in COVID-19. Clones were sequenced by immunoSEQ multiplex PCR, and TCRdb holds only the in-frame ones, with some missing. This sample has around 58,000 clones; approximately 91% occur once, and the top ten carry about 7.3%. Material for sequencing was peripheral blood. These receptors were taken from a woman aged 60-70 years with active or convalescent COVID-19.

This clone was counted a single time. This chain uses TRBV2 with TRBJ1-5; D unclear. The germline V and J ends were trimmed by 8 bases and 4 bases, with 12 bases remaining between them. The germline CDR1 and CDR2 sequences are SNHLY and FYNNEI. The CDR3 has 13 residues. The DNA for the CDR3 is TGTGCCAGCGCGGGTGTAGAGAATCAGCCCCAGCATTTT. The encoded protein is CASAGVENQPQHF.

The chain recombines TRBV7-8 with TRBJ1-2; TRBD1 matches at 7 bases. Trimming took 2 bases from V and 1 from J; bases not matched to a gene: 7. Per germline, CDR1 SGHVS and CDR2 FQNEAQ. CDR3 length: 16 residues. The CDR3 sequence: CASSLRGQRINYGYTF. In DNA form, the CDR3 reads TGTGCCAGCAGCTTAAGGGGACAGAGGATTAACTATGGCTACACCTTC.

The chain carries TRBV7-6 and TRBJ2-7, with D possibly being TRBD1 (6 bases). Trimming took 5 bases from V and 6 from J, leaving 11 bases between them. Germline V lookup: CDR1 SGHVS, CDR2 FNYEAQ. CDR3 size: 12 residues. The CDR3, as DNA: TGTGCCAGCAGCCGGTCAGGGGTCGAGCAGTACTTC. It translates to CASSRSGVEQYF.

The CDR3 DNA is TGTGCCAGCAGTTTAACAGACAATCAGCCCCAGCATTTT. Translating it yields CASSLTDNQPQHF. The chain uses TRBV27 and TRBJ1-5, with D unresolved. The CDR3 extends over 13 amino acids. Germline V CDR1 and CDR2: MNHEY, SMNVEV (reference sequence). The V gene lost 2 bases and the J gene lost 3 bases, with 5 bases spanning the gap.

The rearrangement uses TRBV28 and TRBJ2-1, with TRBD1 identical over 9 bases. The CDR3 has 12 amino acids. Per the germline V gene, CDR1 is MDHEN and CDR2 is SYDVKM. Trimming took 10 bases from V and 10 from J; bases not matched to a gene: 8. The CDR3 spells CAIGTGQSEQFF. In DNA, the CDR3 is TGTGCCATAGGGACAGGGCAGAGCGAGCAGTTCTTC.

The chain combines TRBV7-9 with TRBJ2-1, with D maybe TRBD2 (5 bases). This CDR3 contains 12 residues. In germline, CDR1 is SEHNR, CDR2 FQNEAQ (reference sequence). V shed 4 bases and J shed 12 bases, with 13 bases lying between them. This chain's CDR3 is CASSSSVGRQFF. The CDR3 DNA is TGTGCCAGCAGCTCCTCGGTGGGGAGGCAGTTCTTC.

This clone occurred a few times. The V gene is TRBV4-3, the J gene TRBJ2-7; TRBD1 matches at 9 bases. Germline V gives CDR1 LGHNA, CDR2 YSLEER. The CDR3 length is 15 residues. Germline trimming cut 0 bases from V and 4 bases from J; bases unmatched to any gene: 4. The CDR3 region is CASSQDPTGGYEQYF. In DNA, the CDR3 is TGCGCCAGCAGCCAAGATCCGACAGGGGGTTACGAGCAGTACTTC.

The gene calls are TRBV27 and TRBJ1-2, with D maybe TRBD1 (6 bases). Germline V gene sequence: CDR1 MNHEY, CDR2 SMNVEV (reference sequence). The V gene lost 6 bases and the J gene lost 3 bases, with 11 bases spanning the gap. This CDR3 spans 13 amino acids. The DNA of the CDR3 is TGTGCCAGCAGCCTCAGGGGCGACTATGGCTACACCTTC. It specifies CASSLRGDYGYTF.

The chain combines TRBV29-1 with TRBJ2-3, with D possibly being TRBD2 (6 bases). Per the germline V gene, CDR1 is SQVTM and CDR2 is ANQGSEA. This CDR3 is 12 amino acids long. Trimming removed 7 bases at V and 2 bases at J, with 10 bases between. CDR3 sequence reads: CSDGLFTDTQYF. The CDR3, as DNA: TGCAGCGACGGACTATTCACAGATACGCAGTATTTT.

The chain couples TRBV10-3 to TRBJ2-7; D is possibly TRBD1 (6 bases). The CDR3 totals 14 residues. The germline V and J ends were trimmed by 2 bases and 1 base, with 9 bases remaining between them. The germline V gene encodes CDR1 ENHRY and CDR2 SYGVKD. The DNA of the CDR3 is TGTGCCATCAGTGAGGGCAGGGGTTCCTACGAGCAGTACTTC. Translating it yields CAISEGRGSYEQYF.

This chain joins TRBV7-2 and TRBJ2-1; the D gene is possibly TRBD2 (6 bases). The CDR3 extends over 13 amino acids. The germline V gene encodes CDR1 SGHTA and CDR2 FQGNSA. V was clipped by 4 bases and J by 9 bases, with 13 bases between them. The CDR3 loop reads CASSSWVGGEQFF. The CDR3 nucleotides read TGTGCCAGCAGCTCCTGGGTGGGGGGTGAGCAGTTCTTC. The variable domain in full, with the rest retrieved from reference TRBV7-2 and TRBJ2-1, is GAGVSQSPSNKVTEKGKDVELRCDPISGHTALYWYRQSLGQGLEFLIYFQGNSAPDKSGLPSDRFSAERTGGSVSTLTIQRTQQEDSAVYLCASSSWVGGEQFFGPGTRLTVL.

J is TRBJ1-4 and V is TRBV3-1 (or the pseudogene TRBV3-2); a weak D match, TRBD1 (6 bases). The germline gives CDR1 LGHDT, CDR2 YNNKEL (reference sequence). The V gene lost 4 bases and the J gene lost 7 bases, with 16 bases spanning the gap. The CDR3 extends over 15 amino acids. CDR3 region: CASSRESRGGEKLFF. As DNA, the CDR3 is TGTGCCAGCAGCCGTGAGAGCAGGGGCGGTGAAAAACTGTTTTTT.

The CDR3 spells CASRGGGATNTGELFF. The CDR3 DNA reads TGTGCCAGCAGAGGTGGAGGGGCGACGAACACCGGGGAGCTGTTTTTT. The chain joins TRBV28 to TRBJ2-2, with D perhaps matching TRBD2 (6 bases). The CDR3 runs to 16 residues. V was trimmed by 6 bases and J by 0 bases, leaving 14 bases between them. Germline-derived CDR1 and CDR2 are MDHEN and SYDVKM.

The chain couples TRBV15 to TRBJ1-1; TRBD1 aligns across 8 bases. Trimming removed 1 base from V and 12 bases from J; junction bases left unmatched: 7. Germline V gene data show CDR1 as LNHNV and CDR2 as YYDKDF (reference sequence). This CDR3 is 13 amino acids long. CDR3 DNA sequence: TGTGCCACCAGCAGAGCACAGGGGGTACAAACTTTCTTT. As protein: CATSRAQGVQTFF.

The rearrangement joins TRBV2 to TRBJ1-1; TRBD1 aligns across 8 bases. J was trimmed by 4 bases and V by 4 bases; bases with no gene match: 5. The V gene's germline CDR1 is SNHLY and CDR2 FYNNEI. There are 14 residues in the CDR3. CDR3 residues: CASSVRTGSTEAFF. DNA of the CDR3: TGTGCCAGCAGTGTAAGGACAGGGAGCACTGAAGCTTTCTTT.

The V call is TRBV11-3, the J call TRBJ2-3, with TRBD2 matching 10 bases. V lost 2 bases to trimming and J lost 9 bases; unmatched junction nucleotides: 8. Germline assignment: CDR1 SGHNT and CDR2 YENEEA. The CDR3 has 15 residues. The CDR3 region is CASSLSLAGESTQYF. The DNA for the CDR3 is TGTGCCAGCAGCTTATCTCTAGCGGGAGAATCAACGCAGTATTTT.

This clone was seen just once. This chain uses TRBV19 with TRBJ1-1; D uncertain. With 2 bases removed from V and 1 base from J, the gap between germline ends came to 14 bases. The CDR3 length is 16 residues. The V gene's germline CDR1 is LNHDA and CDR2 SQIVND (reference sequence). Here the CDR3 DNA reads TGTGCCAGTAGTATATCCCCAACAGTGCCGAACACTGAAGCTTTCTTT. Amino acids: CASSISPTVPNTEAFF.

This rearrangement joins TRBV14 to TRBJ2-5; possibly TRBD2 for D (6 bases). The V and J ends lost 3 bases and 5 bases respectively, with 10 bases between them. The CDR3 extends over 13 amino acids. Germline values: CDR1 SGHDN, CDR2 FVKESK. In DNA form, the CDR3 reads TGTGCCAGCAGCCAGGAAGGGAGGGAGACCCAGTACTTC. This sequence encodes CASSQEGRETQYF.